This T cell receptor (beta chain) came from a study of blood T cells in healthy people across ages. The germline gives CDR1 MNHNY, CDR2 SVGAGI (reference sequence). The CDR3 loop spans 14 amino acids. Trimming removed 5 bases from V and 4 bases from J, with 12 bases in between. Primed by a sample-barcoded 5' primer and a J-beta primer mix, a second PCR proceeded for 7 to 11 cycles. Through a template-switch adaptor with 12 random nucleotides, each cDNA molecule received a tag. Using its own MiXCR run on the 5' RACE reads, TCRdb lists one record per CDR3 protein. The sample carries almost 800,000 distinct CDR3 sequences, more than 45% recorded once.

The sequence derives from a man aged 25-40 years in good health. Sequenced sample: blood. V and J are TRBV6-6 and TRBJ2-1, with a possible D match to TRBD2 (6 bases). CDR3 residues: CASSRLEAYNEQFF. The CDR3 DNA is TGTGCCAGCAGTCGACTAGAAGCGTACAATGAGCAGTTCTTC.